This T cell receptor beta chain was observed in a study of blood T cell repertoires in COVID-19. V was clipped by 0 bases and J by 4 bases, with 5 bases between them. The CDR3 is 13 residues long. CDR1 SGHRS and CDR2 YFSETQ come from the germline V gene. The assay was immunoSEQ multiplex PCR, and TCRdb's table has in-frame clones only and misses some. The data hold roughly 400,000 clones, with around 87% observed a single time. The chain links TRBV5-1 to TRBJ1-3; D possibly corresponds to TRBD1 (5 bases). Sequencing input: PBMCs or T cells enriched from blood (not recorded which). The clonotype comes from a man under 40 who had recovered from COVID-19. CDR3 nucleotides: TGCGCCAGCAGCTTGGGACAGGGAAACACCATATATTTT. Its translation is CASSLGQGNTIYF.